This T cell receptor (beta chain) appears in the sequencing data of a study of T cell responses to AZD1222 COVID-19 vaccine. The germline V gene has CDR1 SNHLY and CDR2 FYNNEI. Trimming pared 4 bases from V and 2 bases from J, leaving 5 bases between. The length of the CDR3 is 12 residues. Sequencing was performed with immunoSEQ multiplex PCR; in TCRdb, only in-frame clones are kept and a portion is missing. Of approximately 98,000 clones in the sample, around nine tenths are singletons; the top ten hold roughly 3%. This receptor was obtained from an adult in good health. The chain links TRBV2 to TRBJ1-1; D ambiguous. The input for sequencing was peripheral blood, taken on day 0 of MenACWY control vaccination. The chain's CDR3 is CASSVENTEAFF. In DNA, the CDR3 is TGTGCCAGCAGTGTTGAAAACACTGAAGCTTTCTTT.